In its sample, the clone carrying this TCR beta chain was seen once. No antigen is known for it. It was second doses at about 4 or about 12 weeks that were pooled. Germline V lookup: CDR1 LGHNA, CDR2 YNFKEQ. Deletions cut 8 bases from V and 4 bases from J, with 23 bases between. The CDR3 loop spans 17 amino acids. The assay was immunoSEQ multiplex PCR, and TCRdb's table has in-frame clones only and misses some. The sample has some 200,000 clones, roughly 92% seen once. This record comes from a study of T cell responses to AZD1222 COVID-19 vaccine. Overall study results and limits: The donors showed a predominance of white British ancestry and of females, with possible underestimation of clonal diversity. Without day 14 samples, only post-peak T cell repertoires were studied. Among spike-specific TCRs, nearly half reportedly target unmutated variant regions.

The clonotype originates from an adult who received the AZD1222 COVID-19 vaccine. The V call is TRBV4-2, the J call TRBJ2-2; perhaps D is TRBD1 or TRBD2 (6 bases each). This material consisted of peripheral blood, taken 28 days after the second AZD1222 dose. The CDR3 DNA reads TGTGCCAGCGAAGGGGGGTCACCGGGAGTCGGCACCGGGGAGCTGTTTTTT. Its protein product is CASEGGSPGVGTGELFF.